This is a list of T cell receptor beta chains from one sample in a study of cytomegalovirus exposure and HLA in healthy donors. Produced via immunoSEQ multiplex PCR; TCRdb's table is partial and in-frame only. The sample comprises 150,000 to 200,000 clones, roughly four fifths of which are singletons, and about 2.7% rests with the top ten. Source material: PBMCs. The receptor set was obtained from a woman aged 50 to 65 in good health and CMV-seropositive. CDR3s include the opening cysteine and the closing phenylalanine or tryptophan. The order of the fields is V gene, D gene, J gene, clone size, CDR3 DNA, CDR3 protein. The D gene is left open where the match is weak. Rows may omit the clone size; those that give it use once, few, many or a size class.

v_call: TRBV4-1; d_call: .; j_call: TRBJ2-3; clone_size: few; cdr3_nt: TGCGCCAGCAGCCAAGATCGGGTCGCAGCGCAGTATTTT; cdr3_aa: CASSQDRVAAQYF
v_call: TRBV5-1; d_call: .; j_call: TRBJ1-2; clone_size: once; cdr3_nt: TGCGCCAGCAGCTTGGAGGTAGGGGTGAACTATGGCTACACCTTC; cdr3_aa: CASSLEVGVNYGYTF
v_call: TRBV6-6; d_call: TRBD1; j_call: TRBJ1-2; clone_size: .; cdr3_nt: TGTGCCAGCAGTACCCCCACGACAGGGGGCTTCCACACCTTC; cdr3_aa: CASSTPTTGGFHTF
v_call: TRBV2; d_call: .; j_call: TRBJ1-1; clone_size: .; cdr3_nt: TGTGCCAGCAGTGTTTGGGGGGAGACTGAAGCTTTCTTT; cdr3_aa: CASSVWGETEAFF
v_call: TRBV7-3; d_call: .; j_call: TRBJ2-2; clone_size: .; cdr3_nt: TGTGCCAGCAGCTTAAGGGGGCGTACCGGGGAGCTGTTTTTT; cdr3_aa: CASSLRGRTGELFF
v_call: TRBV2; d_call: TRBD2; j_call: TRBJ2-5; clone_size: once; cdr3_nt: TGTGCCAGCGGGACTAGCGGGGGGAATGAGGAAGAGACCCAGTACTTC; cdr3_aa: CASGTSGGNEEETQYF
v_call: TRBV18; d_call: TRBD2; j_call: TRBJ2-4; clone_size: .; cdr3_nt: TGTGCCAGCTCACCGACTAGCGGGAGAGCCAAAAACATTCAGTACTTC; cdr3_aa: CASSPTSGRAKNIQYF
v_call: TRBV9; d_call: .; j_call: TRBJ1-4; clone_size: .; cdr3_nt: TGTGCCAGCAGCGTAACTGACAGGAGAGCAACTAATGAAAAACTGTTTTTT; cdr3_aa: CASSVTDRRATNEKLFF
v_call: TRBV2; d_call: .; j_call: TRBJ2-5; clone_size: .; cdr3_nt: TGTGCCAGCAGTGAAATCCGTCCCAACAGCCCGGATGAAGAGACCCAGTACTTC; cdr3_aa: CASSEIRPNSPDEETQYF
v_call: TRBV4-1; d_call: .; j_call: TRBJ2-2; clone_size: .; cdr3_nt: TGCGCCAGCAGCCATTCCGGGACACCGAACACCGGGGAGCTGTTTTTT; cdr3_aa: CASSHSGTPNTGELFF
v_call: TRBV5-1; d_call: .; j_call: TRBJ2-4; clone_size: .; cdr3_nt: TGCGCCAGCAGCTTGGGACAGCTAGCCAAAAACATTCAGTACTTC; cdr3_aa: CASSLGQLAKNIQYF
v_call: TRBV5-8; d_call: .; j_call: TRBJ1-1; clone_size: .; cdr3_nt: TGTGCCAGCAGCCTGGGGGTTGGAGGCACTGAAGCTTTCTTT; cdr3_aa: CASSLGVGGTEAFF
v_call: TRBV19; d_call: .; j_call: TRBJ1-1; clone_size: .; cdr3_nt: TGTGCCACCGAGGACAGGAACACTGAAGCTTTCTTT; cdr3_aa: CATEDRNTEAFF
v_call: TRBV6-5; d_call: .; j_call: TRBJ1-1; clone_size: .; cdr3_nt: TGTGCCAGCAGTTACTCGGTTTCGCGGGGCACTGAAGCTTTCTTT; cdr3_aa: CASSYSVSRGTEAFF
v_call: TRBV9; d_call: TRBD1; j_call: TRBJ2-7; clone_size: .; cdr3_nt: TGTGCCAGCAGCGTAGGGGGACAGGGGACGTACGAGCAGTACTTC; cdr3_aa: CASSVGGQGTYEQYF
v_call: TRBV6-1; d_call: TRBD1; j_call: TRBJ2-7; clone_size: .; cdr3_nt: TGTGCCAGCAGTAGACAGGGGGTCTACGAGCAGTACTTC; cdr3_aa: CASSRQGVYEQYF
v_call: TRBV15; d_call: .; j_call: TRBJ1-2; clone_size: once; cdr3_nt: TGTGCCACCAGCAGAGACGACAGTAACTATGGCTACACCTTC; cdr3_aa: CATSRDDSNYGYTF
v_call: TRBV5-6; d_call: .; j_call: TRBJ2-1; clone_size: few; cdr3_nt: TGTGCCAGCAGCCGCAGGGCAACCTCCTACAATGAGCAGTTCTTC; cdr3_aa: CASSRRATSYNEQFF
v_call: TRBV30; d_call: .; j_call: TRBJ1-5; clone_size: .; cdr3_nt: TGTGCCTGGAGTGCCGCTGGACAGTACCGTCAGCCCCAGCATTTT; cdr3_aa: CAWSAAGQYRQPQHF
v_call: TRBV5-1; d_call: .; j_call: TRBJ1-1; clone_size: few; cdr3_nt: TGCGCCAGCAGCTTGGCCGCGTCAGGGACACTGAACACTGAAGCTTTCTTT; cdr3_aa: CASSLAASGTLNTEAFF
v_call: TRBV6-1; d_call: TRBD1; j_call: TRBJ1-4; clone_size: .; cdr3_nt: TGTGCCAGCAGTGATCCGGGACAGATTCGAGATGAAAAACTGTTTTTT; cdr3_aa: CASSDPGQIRDEKLFF
v_call: TRBV5-4; d_call: TRBD1; j_call: TRBJ1-5; clone_size: .; cdr3_nt: TGTGCCAGCAGTTACACCGGGACAGGGTATCATCAGCCCCAGCATTTT; cdr3_aa: CASSYTGTGYHQPQHF
v_call: TRBV25-1; d_call: .; j_call: TRBJ1-2; clone_size: .; cdr3_nt: TGTGCCAGCAGTGAGGCGACAGGACTCTATGGCTACACCTTC; cdr3_aa: CASSEATGLYGYTF
v_call: TRBV14; d_call: .; j_call: TRBJ2-6; clone_size: .; cdr3_nt: TGTGCCAGCAGCCAAGATTTGGCAGTGTCTGGGGCCAACGTCCTGACTTTC; cdr3_aa: CASSQDLAVSGANVLTF
v_call: TRBV11-2; d_call: .; j_call: TRBJ1-6; clone_size: .; cdr3_nt: TGTGCCAGCAGCCCCCGACAGACCAATAATTCACCCCTCCACTTT; cdr3_aa: CASSPRQTNNSPLHF
v_call: TRBV6-1; d_call: .; j_call: TRBJ2-7; clone_size: .; cdr3_nt: TGTGCCAGCAGTTGGGGACTCAGCTCCTACGAGCAGTACTTC; cdr3_aa: CASSWGLSSYEQYF
v_call: TRBV2; d_call: TRBD2; j_call: TRBJ2-5; clone_size: few; cdr3_nt: TGTGCCAGCAGGCCTACTAGGAGCGGGGAAGAGACCCAGTACTTC; cdr3_aa: CASRPTRSGEETQYF
v_call: TRBV15; d_call: TRBD1; j_call: TRBJ2-1; clone_size: .; cdr3_nt: TGTGCCACCAGCAGAGTGGGACAGGACCGAAACAATGAGCAGTTCTTC; cdr3_aa: CATSRVGQDRNNEQFF
v_call: TRBV6-5; d_call: TRBD1; j_call: TRBJ2-7; clone_size: .; cdr3_nt: TGTGCCAGCACCAGGGGGCCGTCCTACGAGCAGTACTTC; cdr3_aa: CASTRGPSYEQYF
v_call: TRBV9; d_call: .; j_call: TRBJ1-2; clone_size: few; cdr3_nt: TGTGCCAGCAGCGTAGGAGGGAGCAACCGTGGCTACACCTTC; cdr3_aa: CASSVGGSNRGYTF
v_call: TRBV5-1; d_call: TRBD1; j_call: TRBJ2-3; clone_size: .; cdr3_nt: TGCGCCAGCACTAAAGGACAGGGTGGAATGGATACGCAGTATTTT; cdr3_aa: CASTKGQGGMDTQYF
v_call: TRBV5-4; d_call: .; j_call: TRBJ1-1; clone_size: few; cdr3_nt: TGTGCCAGCAGCCTGGGTCTTAACACTGAAGCTTTCTTT; cdr3_aa: CASSLGLNTEAFF
v_call: TRBV6-1; d_call: .; j_call: TRBJ1-2; clone_size: .; cdr3_nt: TGTGCCAGCAGTGACGGGGGGTCTAACTATGGCTACACCTTC; cdr3_aa: CASSDGGSNYGYTF
v_call: TRBV10-3; d_call: TRBD2; j_call: TRBJ2-3; clone_size: .; cdr3_nt: TGTGCCATCAAGAGCGAAGGACTAGGGGTCGATACGCAGTATTTT; cdr3_aa: CAIKSEGLGVDTQYF
v_call: TRBV7-9; d_call: .; j_call: TRBJ1-5; clone_size: .; cdr3_nt: TGTGCCAGCAGCCCCGGATGGGGCGGTGAGGGCAATCAGCCCCAGCATTTT; cdr3_aa: CASSPGWGGEGNQPQHF
v_call: TRBV5-4; d_call: .; j_call: TRBJ1-1; clone_size: .; cdr3_nt: TGTGCCAGCAGCTTTGGACAGCTTCGCACTGAAGCTTTCTTT; cdr3_aa: CASSFGQLRTEAFF
v_call: TRBV19; d_call: .; j_call: TRBJ1-6; clone_size: .; cdr3_nt: TGTGCCAGTAGTATCGCAGGGCGGGGCAATTCACCCCTCCACTTT; cdr3_aa: CASSIAGRGNSPLHF
v_call: TRBV2; d_call: .; j_call: TRBJ2-7; clone_size: .; cdr3_nt: TGTGCCAGCAGTGAAACAGGGCTATACTACGAGCAGTACTTC; cdr3_aa: CASSETGLYYEQYF
v_call: TRBV6-5; d_call: TRBD2; j_call: TRBJ2-5; clone_size: .; cdr3_nt: TGTGCCACCGAGACGGCGGGGGACGCCGTAGAGACCCAGTACTTC; cdr3_aa: CATETAGDAVETQYF
v_call: TRBV7-2; d_call: .; j_call: TRBJ2-1; clone_size: .; cdr3_nt: TGTGCCAGCAGCAGTAATGGAGAACCCTACAATGAGCAGTTCTTC; cdr3_aa: CASSSNGEPYNEQFF
v_call: TRBV5-1; d_call: .; j_call: TRBJ1-1; clone_size: .; cdr3_nt: TGCGCCAGCAGCTTGGGGGGCCCTGAAGCTTTCTTT; cdr3_aa: CASSLGGPEAFF
v_call: TRBV19; d_call: TRBD1; j_call: TRBJ1-5; clone_size: .; cdr3_nt: TGTGCTGCCGGGACAGGTCTCGGGCAGCCCCAGCATTTT; cdr3_aa: CAAGTGLGQPQHF
v_call: TRBV19; d_call: TRBD1; j_call: TRBJ1-3; clone_size: .; cdr3_nt: TGTGCCAGTAGTATGGGACAGAGCTCTGGAAACACCATATATTTT; cdr3_aa: CASSMGQSSGNTIYF
v_call: TRBV18; d_call: .; j_call: TRBJ2-3; clone_size: few; cdr3_nt: TGTGCCAGCTCATTGTTCGCGGATACGCAGTATTTT; cdr3_aa: CASSLFADTQYF
v_call: TRBV2; d_call: TRBD1; j_call: TRBJ2-1; clone_size: many; cdr3_nt: TGTGCCATCGTAGGACAGGGTATAGGCAATGAGCAGTTCTTC; cdr3_aa: CAIVGQGIGNEQFF
v_call: TRBV28; d_call: TRBD1; j_call: TRBJ2-7; clone_size: .; cdr3_nt: TGTGCCAGCAGTGGCCTCCGGACAGGGGCGTACTACGAGCAGTACTTC; cdr3_aa: CASSGLRTGAYYEQYF
v_call: TRBV15; d_call: .; j_call: TRBJ1-1; clone_size: once; cdr3_nt: TGTGCCACCAGCAGAGACAGGTACACTGAAGCTTTCTTT; cdr3_aa: CATSRDRYTEAFF
v_call: TRBV5-4; d_call: TRBD1; j_call: TRBJ1-2; clone_size: .; cdr3_nt: TGTGCCAGCAGTCTGGACCCGGACAGGAGTTACACCTTC; cdr3_aa: CASSLDPDRSYTF
v_call: TRBV30; d_call: .; j_call: TRBJ1-2; clone_size: .; cdr3_nt: TGTGCCTGGGGCGGAAATGGCTACACCTTC; cdr3_aa: CAWGGNGYTF
v_call: TRBV6-1; d_call: .; j_call: TRBJ1-1; clone_size: .; cdr3_nt: TGTGCCAGCAGTAGGTCAGGCACGAACACTGAAGCTTTCTTT; cdr3_aa: CASSRSGTNTEAFF
v_call: TRBV4-1; d_call: TRBD1; j_call: TRBJ1-2; clone_size: .; cdr3_nt: TGCGCCGGCAGCCAAGTGGGGACAGAGCTGAATGGCTACACCTTC; cdr3_aa: CAGSQVGTELNGYTF
v_call: TRBV27; d_call: .; j_call: TRBJ1-1; clone_size: .; cdr3_nt: TGTGCCAGCAGTTTAGGAGGGGGGGCCCCTGAAGCTTTCTTT; cdr3_aa: CASSLGGGAPEAFF
v_call: TRBV10-3; d_call: TRBD1; j_call: TRBJ2-7; clone_size: .; cdr3_nt: TGTGCCATCAGCGAGGGACAGGGGCCCTACGAGCAGTACTTC; cdr3_aa: CAISEGQGPYEQYF
v_call: TRBV7-9; d_call: .; j_call: TRBJ1-1; clone_size: .; cdr3_nt: TGTGCCAGCAGCTTAGCACAGTCAACTGAAGCTTTCTTT; cdr3_aa: CASSLAQSTEAFF
v_call: TRBV6-1; d_call: TRBD2; j_call: TRBJ2-5; clone_size: .; cdr3_nt: TGTGCCAGCAGTGAATTTAGCGGGGGATCGACAATTGAAGAGACCCAGTACTTC; cdr3_aa: CASSEFSGGSTIEETQYF